Each of the 4 T cell receptor beta chains below was sequenced from the same sample in a study of post-analysis software for immune sequencing data (dated by TCRdb to between 2015 and 2016). Library construction relied on PCR. The data were produced on an Illumina HiSeq 2500. To reduce PCR and sequencing biases, unique molecular identifiers were built into the TCR beta cDNA libraries. The raw public reads went through TCRdb reprocessing: fastp at Q25, MiXCR clone calling, in-frame beta chains kept. Every entry covers one CDR3 protein and lists the most common genes and DNA from its rows. The sample contains approximately 250,000 distinct CDR3 sequences, around 34% of them found a single time. The ten largest clones capture more than 4% of the sample. Antigens of these TCRs are unknown. What the study reported, not specific to this receptor: About five TRBV segments, including TRBV5-6, TRBV5-1 and TRBV20-1, were significantly more frequent in patients than controls.

Specimen: blood. These receptors were collected from a girl under 18 with multiple sclerosis.

This clonotype was observed a few times. The chain employs TRBV20-1 and TRBJ2-1, with TRBD2 identical over 11 bases. The CDR3 has 17 residues. V gave up 2 bases and J gave up 8 bases; unmatched junction bases: 14. Germline lookup yields CDR1 DFQATT and CDR2 SNEGSKA (reference sequence). CDR3 bases: TGCAGTGCTAGACCTCTAGCGGGAGGCCTCGGAGGGGATGAGCAGTTCTTC. This gives the protein CSARPLAGGLGGDEQFF.

The rearrangement joins TRBV5-1 to TRBJ2-6, with D perhaps matching TRBD2 (6 bases). CDR3 length: 14 residues. Germline-derived CDR1 and CDR2 are SGHRS and YFSETQ. V shed 2 bases and J shed 9 bases, with 12 bases lying between them. CDR3 residues: CASSLFGGINVLTF. CDR3 nucleotide sequence: TGCGCCAGCAGCTTATTCGGAGGGATCAACGTCCTGACTTTC.

This clonotype was detected ten times or more. This chain uses TRBV29-1 with TRBJ1-2; 8 bases map to TRBD1. The length of the CDR3 is 13 residues. Germline V gives CDR1 SQVTM, CDR2 ANQGSEA. J lost 8 bases, V lost 7 bases, and 12 bases had no gene match. The CDR3 spells CSASGQGAEGYTF. The CDR3 nucleotides are TGCAGCGCCTCGGGGCAGGGGGCTGAGGGCTACACCTTC.

The rearrangement links TRBV29-1 to TRBJ2-7, with 8 bases aligning to TRBD1. With V trimmed by 0 bases and J by 6 bases, 7 bases remained unmatched. This CDR3 has 14 residues. CDR1 is SQVTM and CDR2 is ANQGSEA in the germline V gene. CDR3 sequence (DNA): TGCAGCGTTGAAGAGGACAGGGTGAGCTCCGAGCAGTACTTC. The encoded protein is CSVEEDRVSSEQYF.